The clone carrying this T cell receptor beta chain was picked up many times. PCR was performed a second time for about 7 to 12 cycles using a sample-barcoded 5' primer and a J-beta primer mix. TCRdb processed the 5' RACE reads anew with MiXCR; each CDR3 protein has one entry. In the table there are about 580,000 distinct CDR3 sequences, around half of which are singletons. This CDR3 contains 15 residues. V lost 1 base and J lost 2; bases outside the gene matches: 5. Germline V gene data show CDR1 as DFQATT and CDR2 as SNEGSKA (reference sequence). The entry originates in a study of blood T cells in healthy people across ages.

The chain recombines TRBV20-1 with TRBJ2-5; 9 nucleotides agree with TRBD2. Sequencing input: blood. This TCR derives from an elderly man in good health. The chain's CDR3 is CSARAIAGDQETQYF. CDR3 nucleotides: TGCAGTGCTAGAGCGATAGCGGGGGATCAAGAGACCCAGTACTTC.